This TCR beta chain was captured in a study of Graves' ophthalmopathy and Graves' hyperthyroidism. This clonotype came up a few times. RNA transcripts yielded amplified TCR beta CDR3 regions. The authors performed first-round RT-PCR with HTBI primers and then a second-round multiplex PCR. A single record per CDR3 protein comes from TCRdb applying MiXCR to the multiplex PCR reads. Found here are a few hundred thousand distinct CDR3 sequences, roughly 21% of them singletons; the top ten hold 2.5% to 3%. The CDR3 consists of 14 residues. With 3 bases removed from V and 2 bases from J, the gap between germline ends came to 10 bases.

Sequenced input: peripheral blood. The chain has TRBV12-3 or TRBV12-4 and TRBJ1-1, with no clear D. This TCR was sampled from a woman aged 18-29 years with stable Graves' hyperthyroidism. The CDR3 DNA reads TGTGCCAGCAGTTTTACACGGACTAACACTGAAGCTTTCTTT. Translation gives CASSFTRTNTEAFF.